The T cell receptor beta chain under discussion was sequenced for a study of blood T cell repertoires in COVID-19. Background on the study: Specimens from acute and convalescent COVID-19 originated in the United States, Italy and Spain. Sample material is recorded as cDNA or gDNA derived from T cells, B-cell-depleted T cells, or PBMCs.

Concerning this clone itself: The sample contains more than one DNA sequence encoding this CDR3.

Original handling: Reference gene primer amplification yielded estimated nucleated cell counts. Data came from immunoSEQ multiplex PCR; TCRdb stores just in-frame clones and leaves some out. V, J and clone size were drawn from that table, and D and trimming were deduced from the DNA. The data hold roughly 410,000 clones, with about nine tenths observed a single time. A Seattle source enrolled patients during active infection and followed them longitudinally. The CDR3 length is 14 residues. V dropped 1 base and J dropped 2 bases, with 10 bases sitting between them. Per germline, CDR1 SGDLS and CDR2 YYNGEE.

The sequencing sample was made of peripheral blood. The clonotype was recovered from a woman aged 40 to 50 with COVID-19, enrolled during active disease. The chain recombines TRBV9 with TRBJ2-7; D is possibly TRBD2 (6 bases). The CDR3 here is CASSVSGDPYEQYF. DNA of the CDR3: TGTGCCAGCAGCGTATCGGGGGACCCCTACGAGCAGTACTTC.